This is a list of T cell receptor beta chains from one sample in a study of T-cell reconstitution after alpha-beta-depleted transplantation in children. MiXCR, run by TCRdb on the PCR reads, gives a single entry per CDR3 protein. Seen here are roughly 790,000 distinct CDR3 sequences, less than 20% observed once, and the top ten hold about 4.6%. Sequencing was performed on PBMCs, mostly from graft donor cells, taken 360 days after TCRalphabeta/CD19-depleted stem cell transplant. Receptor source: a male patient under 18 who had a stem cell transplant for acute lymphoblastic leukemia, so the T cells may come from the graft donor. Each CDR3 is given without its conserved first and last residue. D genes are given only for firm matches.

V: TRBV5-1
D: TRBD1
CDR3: ASSQRTGYLNEQF

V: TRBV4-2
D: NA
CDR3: ASSQGRRDYEQY

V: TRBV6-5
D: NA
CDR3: ASSFSGFGSEAL

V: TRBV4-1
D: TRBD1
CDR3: ASRRTGGNRYT

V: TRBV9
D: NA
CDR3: ASSSLHEQY

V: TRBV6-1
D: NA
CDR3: ASHRGPSYTEAF

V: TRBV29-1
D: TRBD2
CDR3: SVLGTSNEQF

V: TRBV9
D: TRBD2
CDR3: ASSVRSSGTTDTQY

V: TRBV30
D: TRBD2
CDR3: AWSGKTSGRASEQF

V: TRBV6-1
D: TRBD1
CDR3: ASRVDRESSPLH

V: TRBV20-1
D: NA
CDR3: SGTTLREQY

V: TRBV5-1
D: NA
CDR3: ASSLTRAHEQY

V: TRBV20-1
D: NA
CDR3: SASHRGLDGYT

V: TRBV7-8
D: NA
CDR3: ASNRDQLQGELF

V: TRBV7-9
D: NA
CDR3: ASRERGDTEAF

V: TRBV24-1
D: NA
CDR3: ATSDLMDEQF

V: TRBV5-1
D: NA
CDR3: ASSLVTIRDFANEAF

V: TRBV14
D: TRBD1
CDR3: ASSNTGGMLAKNIQY

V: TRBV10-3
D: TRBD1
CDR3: AITRPGQGSYGYT

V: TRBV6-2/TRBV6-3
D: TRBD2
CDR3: ASSSSGVSYNEQF

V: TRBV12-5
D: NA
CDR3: ASATDFRTNPYNEQF

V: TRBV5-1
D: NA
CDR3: ASSVLGLSTDTQY

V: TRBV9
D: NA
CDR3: ASSARGSGPSYNEQF

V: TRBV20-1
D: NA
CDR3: SASDVGGTDTQY

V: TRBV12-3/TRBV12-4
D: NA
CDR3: ASSFSVSVGFKLETQY

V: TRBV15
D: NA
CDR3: ATSSGNQPQH

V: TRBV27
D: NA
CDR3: ASSDRTVTRGETQY

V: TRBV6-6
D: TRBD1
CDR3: ASSYTGGSDEQY

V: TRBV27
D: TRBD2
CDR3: ASCLAGPYNEQF

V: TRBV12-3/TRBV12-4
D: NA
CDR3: ASSLSPAGPSYEQY

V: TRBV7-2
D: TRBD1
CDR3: ASSSGTVRNIQY

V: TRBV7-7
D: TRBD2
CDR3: ASSSLAGGGETQY

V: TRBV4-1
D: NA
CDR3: ASSQSNTRGWNTEAF

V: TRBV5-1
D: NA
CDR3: ASSLRPRSYEQF

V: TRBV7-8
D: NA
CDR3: ASSPRQDQETQY

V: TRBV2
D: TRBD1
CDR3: ASSGQAGELF

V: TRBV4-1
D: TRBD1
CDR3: ASSQNTGQGKDEQY

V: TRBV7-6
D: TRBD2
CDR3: ASSSPTSGEPNLHNEQF

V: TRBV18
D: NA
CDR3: ASSFGLNRDTQY

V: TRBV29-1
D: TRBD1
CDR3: SGRQGRDTQY

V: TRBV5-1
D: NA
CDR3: ASSLDGLQTSYEQY

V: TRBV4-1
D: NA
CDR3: AGSPLGERYNEQF

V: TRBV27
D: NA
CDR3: ASRGIGTGELF

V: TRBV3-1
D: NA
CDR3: ASRPSGGAGNEQF

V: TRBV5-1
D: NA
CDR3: ASSEGAASQDTQY

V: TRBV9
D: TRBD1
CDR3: ASSVLGQGDEQY

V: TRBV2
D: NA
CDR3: ASSEGPGVYEQY

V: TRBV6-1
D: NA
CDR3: ASSERGGTAGVNEQF

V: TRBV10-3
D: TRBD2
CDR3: AIMAGGQREQY

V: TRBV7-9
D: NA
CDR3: ASRPGRGVSYEQY

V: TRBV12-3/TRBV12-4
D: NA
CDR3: ASSLTTDQY